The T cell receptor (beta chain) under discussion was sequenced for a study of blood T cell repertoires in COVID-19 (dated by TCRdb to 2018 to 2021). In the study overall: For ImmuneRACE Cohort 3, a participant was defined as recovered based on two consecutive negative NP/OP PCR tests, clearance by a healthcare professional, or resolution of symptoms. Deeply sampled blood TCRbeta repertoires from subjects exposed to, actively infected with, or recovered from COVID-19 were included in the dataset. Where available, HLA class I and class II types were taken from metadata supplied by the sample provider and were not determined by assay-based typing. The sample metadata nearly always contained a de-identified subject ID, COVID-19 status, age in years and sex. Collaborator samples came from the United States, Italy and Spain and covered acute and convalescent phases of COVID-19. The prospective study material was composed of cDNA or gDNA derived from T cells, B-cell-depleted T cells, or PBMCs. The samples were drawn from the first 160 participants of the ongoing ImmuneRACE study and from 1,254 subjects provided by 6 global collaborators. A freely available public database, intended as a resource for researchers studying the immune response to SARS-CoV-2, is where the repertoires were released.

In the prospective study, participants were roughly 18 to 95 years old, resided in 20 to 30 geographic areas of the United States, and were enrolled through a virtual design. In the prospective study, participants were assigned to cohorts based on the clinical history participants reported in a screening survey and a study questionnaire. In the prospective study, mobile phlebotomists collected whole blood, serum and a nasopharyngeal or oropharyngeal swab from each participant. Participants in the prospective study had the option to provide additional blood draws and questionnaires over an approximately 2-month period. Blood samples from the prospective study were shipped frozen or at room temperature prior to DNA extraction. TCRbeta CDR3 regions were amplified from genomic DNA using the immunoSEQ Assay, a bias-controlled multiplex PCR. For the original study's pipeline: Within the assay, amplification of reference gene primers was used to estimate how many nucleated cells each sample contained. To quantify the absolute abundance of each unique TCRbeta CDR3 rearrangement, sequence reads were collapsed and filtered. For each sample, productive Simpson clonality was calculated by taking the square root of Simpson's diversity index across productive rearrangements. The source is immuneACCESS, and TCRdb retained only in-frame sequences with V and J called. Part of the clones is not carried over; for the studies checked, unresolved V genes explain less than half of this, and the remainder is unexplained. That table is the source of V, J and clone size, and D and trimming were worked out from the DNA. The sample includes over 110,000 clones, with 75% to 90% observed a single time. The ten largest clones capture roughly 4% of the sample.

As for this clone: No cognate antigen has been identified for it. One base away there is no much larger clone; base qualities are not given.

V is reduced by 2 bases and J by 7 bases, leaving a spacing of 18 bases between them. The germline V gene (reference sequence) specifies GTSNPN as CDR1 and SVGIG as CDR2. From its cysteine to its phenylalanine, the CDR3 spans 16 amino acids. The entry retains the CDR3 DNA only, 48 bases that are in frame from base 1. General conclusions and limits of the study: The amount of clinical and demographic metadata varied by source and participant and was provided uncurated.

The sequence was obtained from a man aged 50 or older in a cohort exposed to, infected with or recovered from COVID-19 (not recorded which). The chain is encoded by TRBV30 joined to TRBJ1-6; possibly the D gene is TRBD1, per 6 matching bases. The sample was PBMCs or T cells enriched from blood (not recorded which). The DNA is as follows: TGTGCCTGGAGTTTCACCCGGGGGGCACGCAATTCACCCCTCCACTTT. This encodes CAWSFTRGARNSPLHF.